This T cell receptor beta chain came from a study of blood T cell repertoires in COVID-19. Study-level background: Acute and convalescent COVID-19 samples came from the United States, Italy and Spain.

Trimming removed 5 bases from V and 5 bases from J; junction bases left unmatched: 6. The CDR3 extends over 13 amino acids. Germline V CDR1 and CDR2: MNHEY, SMNVEV (reference sequence). How the authors handled the data: Amplification from reference gene primers served as the basis for estimated nucleated cell counts. Assay used: immunoSEQ multiplex PCR; TCRdb lists only in-frame clones, some missing. The V and J calls and clone size are taken from that table; D and trimming were inferred from the DNA. In the table there are 250,000 to 350,000 clones, approximately 84% of which are singletons. This rearrangement joins TRBV27 to TRBJ2-7, with 7 bases fitting TRBD2. This sequence was found in a human donor with COVID-19, enrolled during active disease. The donor label of this sample is uncertain. The sequenced sample was peripheral blood. CDR3 nucleotide sequence: TGTGCCAGCAGTGCGGGGAGGGGAGACGAGCAGTACTTC. The encoded protein is CASSAGRGDEQYF.